This record looks at one TCR beta chain sequence and its context. TCRdb keeps only in-frame clones here, not all; method: immunoSEQ multiplex PCR. The sample includes about 310,000 clones, about 90% of them seen just once. This entry belongs to a study of blood T cell repertoires in COVID-19. The overall study: COVID-19 samples from acute and convalescent phases originated in the United States, Italy and Spain.

The TCR originated in a woman aged 50 to 65 who had recovered from COVID-19. Material: peripheral blood.

The CDR3 spells CASRSLFGEAFF. CDR3 nucleotides: TGCGCCAGCAGGTCCCTTTTCGGGGAAGCTTTCTTT. The rearrangement links TRBV4-3 to TRBJ1-1; D ambiguous. Per the germline V gene, CDR1 is LGHNA and CDR2 is YSLEER. This CDR3 contains 12 residues. V lost 6 bases, J lost 8 bases, and 13 bases lay in between.